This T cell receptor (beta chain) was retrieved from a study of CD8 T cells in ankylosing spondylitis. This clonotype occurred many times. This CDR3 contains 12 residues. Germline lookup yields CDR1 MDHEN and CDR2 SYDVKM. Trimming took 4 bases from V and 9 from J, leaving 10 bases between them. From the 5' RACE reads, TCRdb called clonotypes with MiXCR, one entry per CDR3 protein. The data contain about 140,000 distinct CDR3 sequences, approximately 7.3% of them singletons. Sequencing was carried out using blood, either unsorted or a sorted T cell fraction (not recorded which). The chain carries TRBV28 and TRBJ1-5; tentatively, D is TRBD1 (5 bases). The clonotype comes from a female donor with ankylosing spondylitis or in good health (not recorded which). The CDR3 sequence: CASSWGRRPQHF. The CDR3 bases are TGTGCCAGCAGTTGGGGACGCCGGCCCCAGCATTTT.